This TCR beta chain was sequenced during a study of T cell responses to AZD1222 COVID-19 vaccine. Regarding the study as a whole: The span of vaccine-associated CD4 TCRs extended across spike, with dominance at 160-218 and 743-854. Epitopes outside B.1.351 and B.1.1.7 mutated regions reportedly drew nearly half of spike TCRs.

Notes on this clone: The antigen remains undetermined.

Profiled with immunoSEQ multiplex PCR; TCRdb holds only in-frame clones, not every one. Of 100,000 to 150,000 clones in the sample, about nine tenths were seen once. This clonotype was sampled from an adult who received the AZD1222 COVID-19 vaccine. Sequencing was performed on peripheral blood, taken 28 days after the second AZD1222 dose.

This chain's CDR3 is CASSHVGPYSPLHF. The CDR3, as DNA: TGTGCCAGCAGCCATGTTGGTCCATATTCACCCCTCCACTTT. This rearrangement joins TRBV14 to TRBJ1-6; no definite D call. Germline V gives CDR1 SGHDN, CDR2 FVKESK. The CDR3 is 14 residues long. Between the trimmed V and J ends, which lost 3 bases and 8 bases, there was a span of 11 bases.